Listed below are T cell receptor beta chains from one sample, sequenced in a study of post-analysis software for immune sequencing data. TCRdb called the PCR reads again in MiXCR, with one record for every CDR3 protein. Of about 820,000 distinct CDR3 sequences in the sample, about 50% were seen once. Sample: blood. These receptors all come from a girl aged 10-17 years with multiple sclerosis. The CDR3 runs from the conserved cysteine through the conserved F or W. The order of the fields is V gene, J gene, D gene, clone size, CDR3 length, CDR3 DNA, CDR3 protein. D genes are given only for firm matches. Not all rows give a size; the values are once, few, many and, for expanded clones, a class.

v_call: TRBV10-3; j_call: TRBJ2-3; d_call: .; clone_size: few; cdr3_length: 14; cdr3_nt: TGTGCCATCAGGACTAGTCCAGCCGGAGATACGCAGTATTTT; cdr3_aa: CAIRTSPAGDTQYF
v_call: TRBV7-2; j_call: TRBJ1-2; d_call: .; clone_size: many; cdr3_length: 15; cdr3_nt: TGTGCCAGCAGCTCCAGGGCAGAAGCTAACTATGGCTACACCTTC; cdr3_aa: CASSSRAEANYGYTF
v_call: TRBV20-1; j_call: TRBJ2-7; d_call: TRBD1; clone_size: few; cdr3_length: 15; cdr3_nt: TGCAGTGTCCGTCCTTTGGGACAGGGGGACTACGAGCAGTACTTC; cdr3_aa: CSVRPLGQGDYEQYF
v_call: TRBV14; j_call: TRBJ2-7; d_call: .; clone_size: .; cdr3_length: 16; cdr3_nt: TGTGCCAGCAGCCCAGAAAGGGGCGGAGCACCCTACGAGCAGTACTTC; cdr3_aa: CASSPERGGAPYEQYF
v_call: TRBV9; j_call: TRBJ2-7; d_call: .; clone_size: few; cdr3_length: 13; cdr3_nt: TGTGCCAGATGGGCCCTAAGCTCCTACGAGCAGTACTTC; cdr3_aa: CARWALSSYEQYF
v_call: TRBV7-8; j_call: TRBJ1-2; d_call: TRBD1; clone_size: .; cdr3_length: 18; cdr3_nt: TGTGCCAGCAGCCTCCCGACAGGGGGCGGGACAGCTAACTATGGCTACACCTTC; cdr3_aa: CASSLPTGGGTANYGYTF
v_call: TRBV29-1; j_call: TRBJ2-5; d_call: .; clone_size: .; cdr3_length: 12; cdr3_nt: TGCAGCGTATCTTGGATGGGCGAGACCCAGTACTTC; cdr3_aa: CSVSWMGETQYF
v_call: TRBV20-1; j_call: TRBJ2-7; d_call: TRBD1; clone_size: .; cdr3_length: 14; cdr3_nt: TGCAGTGCTAGCGACAGGGTTATTTCCTACGAGCAGTACTTC; cdr3_aa: CSASDRVISYEQYF
v_call: TRBV7-9; j_call: TRBJ2-3; d_call: .; clone_size: .; cdr3_length: 16; cdr3_nt: TGTGCCAGCAGCGCCCGCCTAGGGTTCTCTGGAGATACGCAGTATTTT; cdr3_aa: CASSARLGFSGDTQYF
v_call: TRBV12-3/TRBV12-4; j_call: TRBJ2-1; d_call: TRBD1; clone_size: .; cdr3_length: 15; cdr3_nt: TGTGCCAGCAGTTTCGGGGACAGGGACTACAATGAGCAGTTCTTC; cdr3_aa: CASSFGDRDYNEQFF
v_call: TRBV2; j_call: TRBJ2-7; d_call: .; clone_size: .; cdr3_length: 12; cdr3_nt: TGTGCCAGCGGAGGAAGCGGTGACGAGCAGTACTTC; cdr3_aa: CASGGSGDEQYF